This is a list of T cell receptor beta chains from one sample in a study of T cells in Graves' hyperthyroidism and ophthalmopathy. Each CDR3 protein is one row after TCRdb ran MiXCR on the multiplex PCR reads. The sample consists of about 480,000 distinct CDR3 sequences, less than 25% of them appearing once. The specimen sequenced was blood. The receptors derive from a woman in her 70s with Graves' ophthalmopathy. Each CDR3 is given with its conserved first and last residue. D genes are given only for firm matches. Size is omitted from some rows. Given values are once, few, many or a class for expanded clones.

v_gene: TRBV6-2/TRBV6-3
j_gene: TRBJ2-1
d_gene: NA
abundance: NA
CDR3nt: TGTGCCAGCAGTGTTGGCCTAGTTGCCGGTAATGAGCAGTTCTTC
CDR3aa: CASSVGLVAGNEQFF

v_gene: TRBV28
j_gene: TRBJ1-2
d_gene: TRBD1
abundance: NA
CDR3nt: TGTGCCAGCAGTTTAGAGCAGGGGGCCCGACTCCGTCATGGCTACACCTTC
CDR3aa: CASSLEQGARLRHGYTF

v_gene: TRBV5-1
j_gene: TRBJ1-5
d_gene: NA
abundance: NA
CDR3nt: TGCGCCACATTAGGGATTTGCAATCAGCCCCAGCATTTT
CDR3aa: CATLGICNQPQHF

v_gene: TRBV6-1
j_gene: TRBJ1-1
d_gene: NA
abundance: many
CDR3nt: TGTGCCAGCAGTCAGGACACCCTCGTCGATAAAGCTTTCTTT
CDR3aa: CASSQDTLVDKAFF

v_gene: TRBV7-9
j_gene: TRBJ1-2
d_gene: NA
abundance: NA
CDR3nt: TGTGCCAGCAGCTTGCCCCAGGGGTGGAGGGACTACACCTTC
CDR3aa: CASSLPQGWRDYTF

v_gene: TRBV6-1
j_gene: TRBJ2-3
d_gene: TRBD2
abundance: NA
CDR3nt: TGTGCCAGCAGGTTGACTAGCGGGAGTACAGATACGCAGTATTTT
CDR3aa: CASRLTSGSTDTQYF

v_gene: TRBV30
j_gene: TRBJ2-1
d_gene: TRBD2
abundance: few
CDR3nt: TGTGCCTGGACCGGTGGTGTGCTAGCGGGAGGGGATGAGCAGTTCTTC
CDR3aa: CAWTGGVLAGGDEQFF

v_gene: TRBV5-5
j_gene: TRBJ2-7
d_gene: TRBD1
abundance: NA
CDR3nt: TGTGCCAGCAGCTGGGACAGGGGGCCATACGAGCAGTACTTC
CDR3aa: CASSWDRGPYEQYF

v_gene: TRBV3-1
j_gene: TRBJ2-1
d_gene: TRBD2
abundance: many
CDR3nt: TGTGCCAGCAGTCCGGGACTAGCGGGAGGATACAATGAGCAGTTCTTC
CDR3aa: CASSPGLAGGYNEQFF

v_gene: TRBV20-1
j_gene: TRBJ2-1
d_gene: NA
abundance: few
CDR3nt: TGCAGTGCTAGAGATGGGGGGGGCATGATCGATGAGCAGTTCTTC
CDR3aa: CSARDGGGMIDEQFF

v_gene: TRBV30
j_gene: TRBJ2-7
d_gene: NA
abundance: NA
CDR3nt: TGTGCCTGGACTAGGGGATACGAGCAGTACTTC
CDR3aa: CAWTRGYEQYF

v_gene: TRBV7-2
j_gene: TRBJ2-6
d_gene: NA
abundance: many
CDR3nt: TGTGCCAGCATCCACCAAGGAGGTGGTGCCAACGTCCTGACTTTC
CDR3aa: CASIHQGGGANVLTF

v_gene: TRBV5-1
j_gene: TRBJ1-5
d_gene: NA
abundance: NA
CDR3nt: TGCGCCAGCAGCTTGGCTGGGGAGGACAATCAGCCCCAGCATTTT
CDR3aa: CASSLAGEDNQPQHF

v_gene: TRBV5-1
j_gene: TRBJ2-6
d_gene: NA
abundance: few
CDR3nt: TGCGCCAGCAGCTTGGCAGGGTTGGGCTCTGGGGCCAACGTCCTGACTTTC
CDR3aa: CASSLAGLGSGANVLTF

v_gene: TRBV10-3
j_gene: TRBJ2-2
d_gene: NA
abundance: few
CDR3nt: TGTGCCATCACCGGGACGGGAGAGAACACCGGGGAGCTGTTTTTT
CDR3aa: CAITGTGENTGELFF

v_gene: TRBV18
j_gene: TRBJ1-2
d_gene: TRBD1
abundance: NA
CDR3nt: TGTGCCAGCTCACCAAAGACAGGGGTAGGCTACACCTTC
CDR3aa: CASSPKTGVGYTF

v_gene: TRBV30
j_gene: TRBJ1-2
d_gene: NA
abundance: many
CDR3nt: TGTGCCTGGAGTGTACAGTATGATGGCTACACCTTC
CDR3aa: CAWSVQYDGYTF

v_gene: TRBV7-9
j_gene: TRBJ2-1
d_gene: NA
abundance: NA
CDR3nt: TGTGCCAGCAGCTTTGATAGAAACAATGAGCAGTTCTTC
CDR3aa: CASSFDRNNEQFF

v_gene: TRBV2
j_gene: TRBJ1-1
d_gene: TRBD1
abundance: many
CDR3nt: TGTGCCAGCAGTTCGACACGGACAGGCCTTTCAGCTTTCTTT
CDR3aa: CASSSTRTGLSAFF

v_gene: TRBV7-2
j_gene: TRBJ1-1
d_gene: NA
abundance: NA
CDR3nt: TGTGCCAGCAGCTCCCTGGGCTCCCTTGGGGCTTTCTTT
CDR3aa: CASSSLGSLGAFF

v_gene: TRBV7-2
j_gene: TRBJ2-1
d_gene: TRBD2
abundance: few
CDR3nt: TGTGCCAGCAGCCAACTAGCGACTAAAACATACAATGAGCAGTTCTTC
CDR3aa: CASSQLATKTYNEQFF

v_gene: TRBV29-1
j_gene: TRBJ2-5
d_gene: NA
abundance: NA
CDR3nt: TGCAGCGTGGACAGGGAGGGGGAGACCCAGTACTTC
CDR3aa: CSVDREGETQYF

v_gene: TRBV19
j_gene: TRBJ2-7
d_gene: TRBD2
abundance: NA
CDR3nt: TGTGCCAGTAGTATTACTAGCGGCTACGAGCAGTACTTC
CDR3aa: CASSITSGYEQYF

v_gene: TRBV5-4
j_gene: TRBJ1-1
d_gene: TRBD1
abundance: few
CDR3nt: TGTGCCAGCAGCTTGTCCATAGACAGGGATTCTGAAGCTTTCTTT
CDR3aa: CASSLSIDRDSEAFF

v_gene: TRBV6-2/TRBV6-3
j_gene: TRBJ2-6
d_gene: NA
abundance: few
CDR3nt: TGTGCCAGCAGTTACTCGGGGGCTGGGGCCAACGTCCTGACTTTC
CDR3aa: CASSYSGAGANVLTF

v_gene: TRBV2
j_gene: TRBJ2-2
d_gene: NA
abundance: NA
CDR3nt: TGTACCAGCAGTCCGGGACTCGCGAACACCGGGGAGCTGTTTTTT
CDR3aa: CTSSPGLANTGELFF

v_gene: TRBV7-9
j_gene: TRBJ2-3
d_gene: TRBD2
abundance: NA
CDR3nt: TGTGCCAGCAGCTTAGGGCCACGAGGGACTAGAGACAGCACAGATACGCAGTATTTT
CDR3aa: CASSLGPRGTRDSTDTQYF

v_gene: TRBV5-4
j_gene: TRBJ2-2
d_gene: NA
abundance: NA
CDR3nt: TGTGCCAGCAGCTTGGACGTTTCGAACACCGGGGAGCTGTTTTTT
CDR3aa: CASSLDVSNTGELFF

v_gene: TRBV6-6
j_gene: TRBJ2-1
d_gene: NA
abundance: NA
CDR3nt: TGTGCCAGCAGTTACCTGGGAGGAGGAAAGAAACAGTTCTTC
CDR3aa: CASSYLGGGKKQFF

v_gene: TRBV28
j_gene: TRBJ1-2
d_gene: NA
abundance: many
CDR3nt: TGTGCCAGCAGGCCAAGAGGTACCTATGGCTACACCTTC
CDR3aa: CASRPRGTYGYTF

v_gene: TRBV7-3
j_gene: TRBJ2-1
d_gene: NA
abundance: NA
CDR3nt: TGTGCCAGCAGCTTAAACCGGGAGAACAATGAGCAGTTCTTC
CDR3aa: CASSLNRENNEQFF

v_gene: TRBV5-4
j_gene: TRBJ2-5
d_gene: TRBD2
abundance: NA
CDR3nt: TGTGCCAGCAGCCCTGGCGGTAGCGGGAGGGTTCTGGAGACCCAGTACTTC
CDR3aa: CASSPGGSGRVLETQYF

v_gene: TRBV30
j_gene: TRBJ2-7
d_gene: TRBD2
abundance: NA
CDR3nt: TGTGCCTGGGGGACTACCTACGAGCAGTACTTC
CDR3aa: CAWGTTYEQYF

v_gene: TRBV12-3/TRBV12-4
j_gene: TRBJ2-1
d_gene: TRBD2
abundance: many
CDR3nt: TGTGCCAGCAGTTTGACTAGCGGGAGGGCCGGTGAGCAGTTCTTC
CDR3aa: CASSLTSGRAGEQFF

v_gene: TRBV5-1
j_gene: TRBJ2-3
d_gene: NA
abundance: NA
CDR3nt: TGCGCCAGCAGCTTGGTGGGAGCAGGGAATACGCAGTATTTT
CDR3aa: CASSLVGAGNTQYF

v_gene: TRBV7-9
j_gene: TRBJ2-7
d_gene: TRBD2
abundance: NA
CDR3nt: TGTGCCAGCAGCTCCCCGGGACTAGCGGGAACAGGGTACGAGCAGTACTTC
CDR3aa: CASSSPGLAGTGYEQYF

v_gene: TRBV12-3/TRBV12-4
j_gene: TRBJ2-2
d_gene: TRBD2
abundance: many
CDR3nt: TGTGCCAGCAGTTTTGGAGCGGGGACGAACACCGGGGAGCTGTTTTTT
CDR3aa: CASSFGAGTNTGELFF